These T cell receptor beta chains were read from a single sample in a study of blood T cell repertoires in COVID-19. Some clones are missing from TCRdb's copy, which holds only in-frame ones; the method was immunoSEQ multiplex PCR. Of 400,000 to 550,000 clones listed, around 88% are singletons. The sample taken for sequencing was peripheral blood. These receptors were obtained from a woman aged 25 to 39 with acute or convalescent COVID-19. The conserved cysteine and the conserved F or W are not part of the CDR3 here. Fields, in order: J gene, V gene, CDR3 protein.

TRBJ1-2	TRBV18	ASSTGTGGAVNYGYT
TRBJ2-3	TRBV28	ASSFAGGSKDTQY
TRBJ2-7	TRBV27	ASSLTSGGYEQY
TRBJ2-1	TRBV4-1	ASSHAPEDEQF
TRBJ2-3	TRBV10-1	ASSPGGPADTQY
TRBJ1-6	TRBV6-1	ASSEAQALNSPLH
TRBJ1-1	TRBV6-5	ASSPENRGEAF
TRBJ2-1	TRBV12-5	ASGLVLTGGNDNYNEQF
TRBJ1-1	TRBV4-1	ASSQGTGGGVGNTEAF
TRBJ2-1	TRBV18	ASSHSRQYNEQF
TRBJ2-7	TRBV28	ASSSYGGEVKQY
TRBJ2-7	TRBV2	ASSEYHSSYEQY
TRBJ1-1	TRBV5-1	ASSLQGPNTEAF
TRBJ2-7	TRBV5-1	ASSPGHSYEQY
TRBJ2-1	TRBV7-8	ASSLGQGAYNEQF
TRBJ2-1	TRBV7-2	ASSLRQRGGYNEQF
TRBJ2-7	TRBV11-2	ASSPPYEQY
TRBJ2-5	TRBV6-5	ASSFFRGRETQY
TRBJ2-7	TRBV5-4	ASSRGGDSYEQY
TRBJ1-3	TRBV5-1	ASSLHGSGNTIY
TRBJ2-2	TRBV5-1	ASSFGGATGELF
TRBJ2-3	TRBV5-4	ASSLDRSDTQY
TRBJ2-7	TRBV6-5	ASTTDIKGYEQY
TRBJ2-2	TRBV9	ASSEFAQGLDTGELF
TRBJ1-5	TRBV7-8	ASSRGRGNNQPQH
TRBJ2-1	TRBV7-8	ASSGTGTGISEQF
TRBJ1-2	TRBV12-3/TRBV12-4	ATLREGRGYT
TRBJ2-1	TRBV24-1	ATSAGGTGLNEQF
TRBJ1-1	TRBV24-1	ATSDPVASGNTEAF
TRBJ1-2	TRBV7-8	ASSLGDRFYGYT
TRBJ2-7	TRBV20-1	SASGERGTYEQY
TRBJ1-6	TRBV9	ASSVEGGGDGNSPLH
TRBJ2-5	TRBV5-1	ASRGLGQETQY
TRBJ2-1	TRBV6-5	ASRDSSYNEQF
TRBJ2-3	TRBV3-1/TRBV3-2	ASSQVSQGFQDTQY
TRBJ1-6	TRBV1	TSSQDLRTENSPLH
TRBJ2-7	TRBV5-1	ASSLATGHNEQY
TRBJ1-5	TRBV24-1	ATARQGSTQPQH
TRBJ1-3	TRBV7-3	ASSLTGPQDTIY
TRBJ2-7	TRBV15	ATSLSRGPYEQY
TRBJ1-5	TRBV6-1	ASSEVTGDRGNQPQH